This T cell receptor (beta chain) was recovered during a study of Ad26.COV2.S vaccination and SARS-CoV-2 variants. The overall study: Intramuscular Ad26.COV2.S doses were given once or twice, 56 days apart. General study results and limits: Considerable breadth of spike-specific CD8+ and CD4+ T cell responses has reportedly been documented following vaccination. Non-spike TCR breadth did not differ much between vaccine and placebo recipients.

Libraries were prepared by immunoSEQ multiplex PCR; TCRdb keeps only in-frame clonotypes and omits some of them. The table includes more than 300,000 clones, more than 85% detected once. Turning to this clone: Its cognate antigen is unknown.

Treatment described: 19 received Ad26.COV2.S at low or high dose, single or two shots; five or six received placebo; per-sample allocation not given. Collection of samples fell on day 63 after the first vaccine or placebo injection. Sequenced material: peripheral blood, taken in a trial of Ad26.COV2.S vaccine versus placebo. The sequence came from a person between 18 and 60 years old who received the Ad26.COV2.S COVID-19 vaccine or a placebo.

CDR3 sequence reads: CAWSVTGGWRETQYF. In DNA, the CDR3 is TGTGCCTGGAGTGTGACAGGGGGCTGGAGAGAGACCCAGTACTTC. The J gene is TRBJ2-5, the V gene TRBV30; 10 bases match TRBD1. Per the germline V gene, CDR1 is GTSNPN and CDR2 is SVGIG (reference sequence). This CDR3 region has 15 residues. Trimming took 0 bases from V and 4 from J; bases not matched to a gene: 5.